This entry features one T cell receptor beta chain sequence. Its antigen is not known. This sample was included in a study of beta chain features in type 1 diabetes. Study outcomes and limitations: The study found moderately but significantly shorter TCRB CDR3s in all four CD4+ subsets of Type 1 diabetes patients.

Expressed TCRB transcripts were sequenced because the entire RNA isolate underwent reverse transcription. Assay: immunoSEQ multiplex PCR; the TCRdb copy retains only in-frame clones and omits some. Of fewer than 350,000 clones listed, approximately 15% are singletons. Germline values: CDR1 KGHSH, CDR2 LQKENI. The CDR3 is 15 residues long. J gave up 0 bases and V 2 bases, and 4 bases lay outside the gene matches. The rearrangement links TRBV18 to TRBJ2-7, with TRBD1 matching over 7 bases. The sample taken for sequencing was naive CD4+ T cells from blood. This clonotype originated in a man between 18 and 29 years old with type 1 diabetes. The CDR3 coding sequence is TGTGCCAGCTCACCATTTGGACAGGACTCCTACGAGCAGTACTTC. It specifies CASSPFGQDSYEQYF.